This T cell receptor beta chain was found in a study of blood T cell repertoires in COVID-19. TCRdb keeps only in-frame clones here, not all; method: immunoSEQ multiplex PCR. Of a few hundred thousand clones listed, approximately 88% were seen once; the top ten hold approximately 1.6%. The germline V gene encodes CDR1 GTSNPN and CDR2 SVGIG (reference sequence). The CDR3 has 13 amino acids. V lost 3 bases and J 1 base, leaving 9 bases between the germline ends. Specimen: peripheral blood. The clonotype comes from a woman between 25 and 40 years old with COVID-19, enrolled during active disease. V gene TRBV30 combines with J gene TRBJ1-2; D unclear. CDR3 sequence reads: CAWSFGVNYGYTF. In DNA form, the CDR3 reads TGTGCCTGGAGCTTCGGGGTTAACTATGGCTACACCTTC.